The present entry profiles one TCR beta chain with its context. The sample comes from a study of blood T cell repertoires in COVID-19. The CDR3 consists of 14 residues. Germline V lookup: CDR1 ENHRY, CDR2 SYGVKD. V lost 10 bases, J lost 4 bases, and 16 bases lay in between. Produced via immunoSEQ multiplex PCR; TCRdb's table is partial and in-frame only. The repertoire holds about 260,000 clones, with more than 90% as singletons. Sequenced input: peripheral blood. The V and J genes are TRBV10-3 and TRBJ2-2; possibly TRBD2 for D (5 bases). This TCR came from a person between 18 and 35 years old with COVID-19, enrolled during active disease. This chain's CDR3 is CATIPGISTGELFF. The CDR3 bases are TGTGCCACGATTCCGGGAATCTCCACCGGGGAGCTGTTTTTT.